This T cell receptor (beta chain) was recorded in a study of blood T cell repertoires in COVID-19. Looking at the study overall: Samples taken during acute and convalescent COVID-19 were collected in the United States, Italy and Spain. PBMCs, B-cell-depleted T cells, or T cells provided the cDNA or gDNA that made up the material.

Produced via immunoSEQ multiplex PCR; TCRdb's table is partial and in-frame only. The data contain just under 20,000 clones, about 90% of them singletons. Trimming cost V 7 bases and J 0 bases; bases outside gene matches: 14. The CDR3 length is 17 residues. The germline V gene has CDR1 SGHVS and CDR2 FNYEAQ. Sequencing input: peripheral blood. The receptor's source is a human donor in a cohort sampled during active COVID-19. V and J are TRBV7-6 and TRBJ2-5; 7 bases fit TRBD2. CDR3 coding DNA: TGTGCCAGCAACCCTTCCGCAGACCGGGGGGACCAAGAGACCCAGTACTTC. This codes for CASNPSADRGDQETQYF.